This T cell receptor beta chain derives from a study of blood T cell repertoires in COVID-19. For the study at large: COVID-19 samples from acute and convalescent phases originated in the United States, Italy and Spain. Sample material is recorded as cDNA or gDNA derived from T cells, B-cell-depleted T cells, or PBMCs.

The CDR3 is made up of 17 amino acids. Germline V gene data show CDR1 as SGHKS and CDR2 as YYEKEE (reference sequence). V shed 4 bases and J shed 0 bases, with 19 bases lying between them. In the authors' workflow: Using reference gene primer amplification, nucleated cell counts were estimated. Clones were sequenced by immunoSEQ multiplex PCR, and TCRdb holds only the in-frame ones, with some missing. The V and J calls and clone size come from that table; D and trimming were worked out from the DNA. Among 110,000 to 150,000 clones listed, 80% were seen once. This TCR derives from a woman between 50 and 59 years old with acute or convalescent COVID-19. Sequenced material: peripheral blood. This chain links TRBV5-5 with TRBJ1-2; no clear D gene. Written as DNA, the CDR3 is TGTGCCAGCAGCCTCATGGGTGGCGTCGCGGCTAACTATGGCTACACCTTC. This translates into CASSLMGGVAANYGYTF.